This T cell receptor beta chain was sequenced during a study of T cells in Graves' hyperthyroidism and ophthalmopathy. With respect to this clonotype: Its cognate antigen is unknown.

TCR beta CDR3 regions were amplified from RNA. The study used the HTBI primer set for a first-round RT-PCR of the TCR CDR3. TCRdb redid the calling of the multiplex PCR reads with MiXCR, one entry per CDR3 protein. This table has around 600,000 distinct CDR3 sequences, 40% to 55% appearing once. Those patients with uncontrolled infection, other autoimmune disease, pregnancy or lactation were excluded. On the basis of clinical symptoms, serum thyroxine and TRAb, thyroid ultrasound and orbital computed tomography, diagnoses were made. Study outcomes and limitations: Blood held most thyroid clonotypes expanded above 0.001 frequency. In validation, the model predicted ophthalmopathy. These predictions came a median 6.5 months before onset.

This clonotype was obtained from an adult man with Graves' disease, either hyperthyroidism or ophthalmopathy (not recorded which). What was sequenced was peripheral blood or thyroid tissue (not recorded which).

The CDR3 loop is CASSVNWRFNSPLHF. CDR3 coding DNA: TGTGCCAGCAGTGTAAATTGGAGGTTTAATTCACCCCTCCACTTT. V is TRBV2 and J is TRBJ1-6; D is uncertain. V was clipped by 4 bases and J by 6 bases, with 13 bases between them. The CDR3 has 15 residues. Germline V CDR1 and CDR2: SNHLY, FYNNEI.